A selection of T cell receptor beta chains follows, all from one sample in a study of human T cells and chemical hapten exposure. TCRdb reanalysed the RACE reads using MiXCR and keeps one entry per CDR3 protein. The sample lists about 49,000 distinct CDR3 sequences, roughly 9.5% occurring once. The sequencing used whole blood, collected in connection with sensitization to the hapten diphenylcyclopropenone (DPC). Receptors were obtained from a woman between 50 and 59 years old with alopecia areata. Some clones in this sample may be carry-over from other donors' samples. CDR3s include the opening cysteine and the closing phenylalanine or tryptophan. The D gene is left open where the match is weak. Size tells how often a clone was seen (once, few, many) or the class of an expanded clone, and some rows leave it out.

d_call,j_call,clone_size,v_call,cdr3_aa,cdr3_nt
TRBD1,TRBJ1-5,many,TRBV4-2,CASSQVQGSQPQHF,TGTGCCAGCAGCCAGGTACAGGGGAGTCAGCCCCAGCATTTT
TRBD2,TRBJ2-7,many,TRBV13,CASSLIAGVYEQYF,TGTGCCAGCAGCTTAATCGCGGGAGTCTACGAGCAGTACTTC
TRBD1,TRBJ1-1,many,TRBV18,CASSPETGGFTEAFF,TGTGCCAGCTCACCCGAGACAGGGGGTTTCACTGAAGCTTTCTTT
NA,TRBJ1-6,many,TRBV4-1,CASSQAHPRGANSPLHF,TGCGCCAGCAGCCAAGCTCACCCCCGCGGAGCAAATTCACCCCTCCACTTT
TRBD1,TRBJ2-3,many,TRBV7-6,CASSFPRGPTESTDTQYF,TGTGCCAGCAGCTTCCCGAGGGGGCCGACCGAAAGCACAGATACGCAGTATTTT
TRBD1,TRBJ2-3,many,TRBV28,CASIQGDKRYTQYF,TGTGCCAGTATCCAGGGGGACAAGCGGTATACGCAGTATTTT
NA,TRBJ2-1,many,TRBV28,CASSLDLNEQFF,TGTGCCAGCAGCCTCGACCTCAATGAGCAGTTCTTC
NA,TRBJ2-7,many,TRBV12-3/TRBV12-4,CASSFLSGEFEQYF,TGTGCCAGCAGTTTTCTTTCGGGGGAGTTCGAGCAGTACTTC
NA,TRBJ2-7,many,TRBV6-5,CASSTQGTGYEQYF,TGTGCCAGCAGCACACAGGGTACGGGCTACGAGCAGTACTTC
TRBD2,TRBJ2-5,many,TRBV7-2,CASSSQRGLQETQYF,TGTGCCAGCAGCTCACAGCGGGGACTGCAAGAGACCCAGTACTTC
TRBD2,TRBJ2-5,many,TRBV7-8,CASSSYASGALETQYF,TGTGCCAGCAGCTCCTATGCCAGCGGGGCATTAGAGACCCAGTACTTC
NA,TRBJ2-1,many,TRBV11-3,CASSLDSMDEQFF,TGTGCCAGCAGCTTAGATAGCATGGATGAGCAGTTCTTC
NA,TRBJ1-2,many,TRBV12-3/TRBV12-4,CASSLTVMGGYTF,TGTGCCAGCAGCCTTACAGTAATGGGTGGCTACACCTTC
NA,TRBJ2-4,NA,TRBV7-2,CASSSPDRLLRAKNIQYF,TGTGCCAGCAGCTCCCCGGACAGACTCCTTCGGGCCAAAAACATTCAGTACTTC
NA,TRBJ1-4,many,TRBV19,CASSTGLNEKLFF,TGTGCCAGTAGTACGGGACTCAATGAAAAACTGTTTTTT
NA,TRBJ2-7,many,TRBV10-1,CASRGPGASFYEQYF,TGCGCCAGCAGGGGTCCAGGGGCCTCGTTCTACGAGCAGTACTTC
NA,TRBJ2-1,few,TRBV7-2,CVSSIRDSHYNEQFF,TGTGTCAGCAGCATCCGGGACTCTCACTACAATGAGCAGTTCTTC
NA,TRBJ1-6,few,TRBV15,CATSREDAVNSPLHF,TGTGCCACCAGCAGAGAAGACGCAGTTAATTCACCCCTCCACTTT
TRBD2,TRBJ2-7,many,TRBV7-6,CASSPGTSGRASPEQYF,TGTGCCAGCAGCCCGGGGACTAGCGGGAGGGCCTCCCCTGAGCAGTACTTC
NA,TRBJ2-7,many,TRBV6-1,CASSRGPNYEQYF,TGTGCCAGCAGCCGCGGACCTAACTACGAGCAGTACTTC
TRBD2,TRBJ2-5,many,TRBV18,CASSQGLAGGGETQYF,TGTGCCAGCTCCCAAGGACTAGCGGGAGGCGGAGAGACCCAGTACTTC
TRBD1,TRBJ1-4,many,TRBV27,CASKDRVREKLFF,TGTGCCAGCAAAGACAGGGTTCGCGAAAAACTGTTTTTT
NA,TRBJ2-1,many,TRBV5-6,CASSLRREPHNEQFF,TGTGCCAGCAGCTTGCGTCGGGAGCCCCACAATGAGCAGTTCTTC
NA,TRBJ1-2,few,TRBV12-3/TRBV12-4,CASRIPGGSVGYTF,TGTGCCAGCAGAATCCCCGGGGGAAGCGTTGGCTACACCTTC
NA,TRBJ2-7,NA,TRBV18,CASSPDLAPEQYF,TGTGCCAGCTCACCCGACCTAGCACCCGAGCAGTACTTC
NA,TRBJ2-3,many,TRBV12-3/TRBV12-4,CASSLTFSQQYF,TGTGCCAGCAGTTTAACCTTCAGCCAGCAGTATTTT
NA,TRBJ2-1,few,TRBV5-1,CASSSPGLQGGGDNEQFF,TGCGCCAGCAGCTCCCCGGGACTCCAAGGGGGGGGAGACAATGAGCAGTTCTTC
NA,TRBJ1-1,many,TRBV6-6,CASKPPGRKNTEAFF,TGTGCCAGCAAGCCGCCGGGAAGAAAGAACACTGAAGCTTTCTTT
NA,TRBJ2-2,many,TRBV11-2,CASSLEGVPTGELFF,TGTGCCAGCAGCTTAGAAGGCGTCCCAACCGGGGAGCTGTTTTTT
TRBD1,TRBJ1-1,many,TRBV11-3,CASSFRDSPEAFF,TGTGCCAGCAGCTTCCGGGACAGTCCCGAAGCTTTCTTT
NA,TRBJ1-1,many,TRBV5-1,CASSLSTPRVWNTEAFF,TGCGCCAGCAGCTTGTCCACACCCCGGGTCTGGAACACTGAAGCTTTCTTT
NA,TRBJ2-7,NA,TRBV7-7,CASSLKPPGTGVSYEQYF,TGTGCCAGCAGCTTAAAACCCCCGGGGACGGGGGTATCCTACGAGCAGTACTTC
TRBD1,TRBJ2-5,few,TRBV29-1,CSVGQGDQETQYF,TGCAGCGTGGGACAGGGGGATCAAGAGACCCAGTACTTC
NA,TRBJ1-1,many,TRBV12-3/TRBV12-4,CASRARIRYTEAFF,TGTGCCAGCAGGGCGAGGATACGGTACACTGAAGCTTTCTTT
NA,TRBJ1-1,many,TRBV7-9,CASSRGTEGNTEAFF,TGTGCCAGCAGCAGAGGGACGGAAGGCAACACTGAAGCTTTCTTT
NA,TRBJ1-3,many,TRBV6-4,CASSDPLVGGGTGNTIYF,TGTGCCAGCAGTGACCCCCTTGTCGGGGGGGGCACTGGAAACACCATATATTTT
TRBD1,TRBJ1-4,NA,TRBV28,CASSGDRDRRQKLFF,TGTGCCAGCAGTGGAGACCGGGACAGACGTCAAAAACTGTTTTTT
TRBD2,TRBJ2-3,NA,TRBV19,CASGTLAGVDTQYF,TGTGCCAGTGGCACCCTAGCGGGAGTAGATACGCAGTATTTT
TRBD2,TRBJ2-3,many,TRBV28,CASSPSSGSTDTQYF,TGTGCCAGCAGCCCTTCTAGCGGGAGCACAGATACGCAGTATTTT
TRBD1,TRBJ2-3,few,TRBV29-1,CSGQGITDTQYF,TGCAGCGGACAGGGGATCACGGATACGCAGTATTTT
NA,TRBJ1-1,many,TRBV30,CAWRMTTAFF,TGTGCCTGGAGAATGACTACGGCTTTCTTT
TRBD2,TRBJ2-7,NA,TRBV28,CASSSPRTSGTNEQYF,TGTGCCAGCAGTTCACCCCGGACTAGCGGGACCAACGAGCAGTACTTC